Listed here are 2 T cell receptor beta chains from one sample, sequenced in a study of shared clonotypes between healthy human individuals. Sequencing was performed with immunoSEQ multiplex PCR; in TCRdb, only in-frame clones are kept and a portion is missing. The table records hundreds of thousands of clones, roughly 73% of them present only once. Sequences were obtained from memory CD4+ T cells sorted from blood. This sample's subset: CD45RA-negative fraction. The receptors shown here come from a woman in her 30s in good health.

This chain links TRBV19 with TRBJ2-3; 9 nucleotides line up with TRBD2. V gave up 3 bases and J gave up 8 bases; unmatched junction bases: 12. The germline V gene encodes CDR1 LNHDA and CDR2 SQIVND (reference sequence). The CDR3 loop spans 16 amino acids. CDR3 amino acids: CASSITLAGPGATQYF. In DNA, the CDR3 is TGTGCCAGTAGTATTACTCTAGCGGGACCGGGAGCTACGCAGTATTTT.

J is TRBJ1-2 and V is TRBV7-2; D ambiguous. The CDR3 is 15 amino acids. V dropped 5 bases and J dropped 4 bases, with 17 bases sitting between them. Germline CDR1 is SGHTA and CDR2 is FQGNSA. CDR3 in amino acids: CASSNSRLATYGYTF. The CDR3 coding sequence is TGTGCCAGCAGCAACTCCCGGTTGGCGACCTATGGCTACACCTTC.